One and the same sample provided the 17 T cell receptor beta chains below, sequenced in a study of cytomegalovirus exposure and HLA in healthy donors. Researchers ran the PCR with 60 Vbeta and 13 Jbeta primers. The data were produced by immunoSEQ multiplex PCR, yet TCRdb's version contains in-frame clones alone and is incomplete. Among over 110,000 clones listed, 70% to 80% were seen once. The specimen was PBMCs. Receptor source: a woman between 50 and 59 years old in good health and CMV-seropositive.

This chain links TRBV28 with TRBJ2-1, with 9 bases matching TRBD2. This CDR3 spans 16 amino acids. Trimming at V came to 5 bases and at J to 4 bases, leaving 9 bases not matched to a gene. The germline gives CDR1 MDHEN, CDR2 SYDVKM. This chain's CDR3 is CASSHRTAGGYNEQFF. The DNA for the CDR3 is TGTGCCAGCAGTCACCGGACAGCGGGGGGATACAATGAGCAGTTCTTC.

The V call is TRBV27, the J call TRBJ1-6; TRBD1 matches 9 bases. The CDR3 totals 15 residues. Germline V gives CDR1 MNHEY, CDR2 SMNVEV (reference sequence). The V and J ends lost 8 bases and 10 bases, in that order; junction bases with no gene match: 12. Here the CDR3 DNA reads TGTGCCAGCCGTTGGGCGGACAGGGGTGCATCACCCCTCCACTTT. Its protein is CASRWADRGASPLHF.

Regarding this clone: This specimen includes other DNA sequences encoding the same CDR3. This chain uses TRBV29-1 with TRBJ2-3, with 7 bases that match TRBD1. Germline-derived CDR1 and CDR2 are SQVTM and ANQGSEA. V shed 2 bases and J 6 bases; nucleotides not matched to a gene: 5. The CDR3 contains 13 residues. CDR3 in amino acids: CSVERQGTDTQYF. The CDR3 nucleotides are TGCAGCGTTGAACGACAGGGAACGGATACGCAGTATTTT.

The chain uses TRBV6-5 and TRBJ1-2; TRBD1 aligns across 7 bases. V lost 2 bases, J lost 8 bases, and 8 bases stayed unmatched. The CDR3 runs to 14 residues. Germline-derived CDR1 and CDR2 are MNHEY and SVGAGI. DNA for the CDR3: TGTGCCAGCAGTTACCAGGGGGGCTCGGGGGGCTACACCTTC. Amino acid sequence: CASSYQGGSGGYTF.

For the CDR3, the DNA is TGTGCCAGCAGCCTGCTGCTCGCGGAGCAGTACTTC. Translating it yields CASSLLLAEQYF. The V call is TRBV5-6, the J call TRBJ2-7; no firm D call. The length of the CDR3 is 12 residues. CDR1 SGHDT and CDR2 YYEEEE come from the germline V gene. Trimming shortened V by 4 bases and J by 7 bases, and 12 bases separated the two germline ends.

This clone was observed a single time. This rearrangement joins TRBV6-5 to TRBJ2-5; 7 nucleotides match TRBD1. The germline gives CDR1 MNHEY, CDR2 SVGAGI. J gave up 5 bases and V 5 bases, and 8 bases lay outside the gene matches. The length of the CDR3 is 14 residues. The CDR3 coding sequence is TGTGCCAGCAGTACCCTAGGGGGCGGGGAGACCCAGTACTTC. Translated, it gives CASSTLGGGETQYF.

The chain carries TRBV2 and TRBJ2-7; tentatively, D is TRBD1 (5 bases). CDR1 is SNHLY and CDR2 is FYNNEI in the germline V gene. The CDR3 covers 16 residues. Trimming pared 4 bases from V and 5 bases from J, leaving 21 bases between. This CDR3 is CASSVGRVYSENEQYF. In DNA, the CDR3 is TGTGCCAGCAGTGTGGGCAGGGTCTACTCAGAGAACGAGCAGTACTTC.

This clone came up once. Here the CDR3 reads CASSFVAGGLTGELFF. CDR3 bases: TGTGCCAGCAGCTTCGTCGCGGGGGGCCTCACCGGGGAGCTGTTTTTT. The rearrangement joins TRBV5-4 to TRBJ2-2; TRBD2 matches 8 bases. V was pared by 2 bases and J by 4 bases, with 7 bases of the junction left unmatched. The V gene's germline CDR1 is SGHNT and CDR2 YYREEE (reference sequence). The CDR3 extends over 16 amino acids. The full variable domain, completed using reference TRBV5-4 and TRBJ2-2, is ETGVTQSPTHLIKTRGQQVTLRCSSQSGHNTVSWYQQALGQGPQFIFQYYREEENGRGNFPPRFSGLQFPNYSSELNVNALELDDSALYLCASSFVAGGLTGELFFGEGSRLTVL.

This chain connects TRBV30 to TRBJ2-7; the D gene is possibly TRBD2 (5 bases). This CDR3 is built from 13 residues. Germline assignment: CDR1 GTSNPN and CDR2 SVGIG (reference sequence). V dropped 5 bases and J dropped 0 bases, with 11 bases sitting between them. The CDR3 reads CAWGTSSSYEQYF. Here the CDR3 DNA reads TGTGCCTGGGGTACTAGTTCCTCCTACGAGCAGTACTTC.

The chain joins TRBV4-3 to TRBJ2-3; D is uncertain. The V end was cut by 0 bases, the J end by 2 bases, with 6 bases between. This CDR3 comprises 14 residues. The germline CDR1 and CDR2 sequences are LGHNA and YSLEER. CDR3 nucleotide sequence: TGCGCCAGCAGCCAAGATGCACTCACAGATACGCAGTATTTT. It specifies CASSQDALTDTQYF.

In this sample, this clone turned up a few times. The V gene is TRBV6-1, the J gene TRBJ2-2; 7 nucleotides agree with TRBD1. The J segment lost 5 bases and the V segment lost 6 bases, leaving 6 bases of the junction unmatched. The CDR3 consists of 14 residues. Germline lookup yields CDR1 MNHNS and CDR2 SASEGT. CDR3 sequence: CASRGDSYTGELFF. CDR3 nucleotide sequence: TGTGCCAGCAGAGGGGACAGCTATACCGGGGAGCTGTTTTTT.

The chain uses TRBV7-9 and TRBJ2-3; TRBD1 matches 10 bases. Germline-derived CDR1 and CDR2 are SEHNR and FQNEAQ (reference sequence). V lost 5 bases, J lost 4 bases, and 9 bases stayed unmatched. This CDR3 is 16 amino acids long. This chain's CDR3 is CASSHNRDRGADTQYF. CDR3 DNA: TGTGCCAGCAGCCATAACCGGGACAGGGGAGCAGATACGCAGTATTTT. Using reference TRBV7-9 and TRBJ2-3 for the parts outside the CDR3, the full variable domain is DTGVSQNPRHKITKRGQNVTFRCDPISEHNRLYWYRQTLGQGPEFLTYFQNEAQLEKSRLLSDRFSAERPKGSFSTLEIQRTEQGDSAMYLCASSHNRDRGADTQYFGPGTRLTVL.

This chain joins TRBV11-2 and TRBJ2-5, with D perhaps matching TRBD1 (6 bases). The J call may not be correct, given that the DNA end is closer to TRBJ2-7. Germline values: CDR1 SGHAT, CDR2 FQNNGV. The CDR3 sequence is 14 residues long. The CDR3 coding sequence is TGTGCCAGCAGCTTAGACAGGGGTCCCAACGAGCAGTACTTC. This codes for CASSLDRGPNEQYF.

The chain recombines TRBV30 with TRBJ2-5; D possibly corresponds to TRBD1 (6 bases). The V and J ends lost 0 bases and 5 bases respectively, with 10 bases between them. CDR1 is GTSNPN, CDR2 SVGIG, per germline (reference sequence). The CDR3 is 13 amino acids. The CDR3 spells CAWSVQGLETQYF. The CDR3 region has the DNA TGTGCCTGGAGTGTGCAGGGGTTGGAGACCCAGTACTTC.

The rearrangement joins TRBV23-1 to TRBJ1-5, with TRBD1 identical over 8 bases. TRBV23-1 is flagged as an ORF with uncertain function. The ends lost 0 bases at V and 4 bases at J; junction bases unmatched: 8. The CDR3 sequence is 17 residues long. The CDR3 spells CASSQSNETGANQPQHF. CDR3 bases: TGCGCCAGCAGTCAATCAAATGAGACAGGGGCTAATCAGCCCCAGCATTTT.

The chain combines TRBV2 with TRBJ2-3; D unclear. CDR3 size: 12 residues. Deletions cut 4 bases from V and 4 bases from J, with 6 bases between. The germline V gene encodes CDR1 SNHLY and CDR2 FYNNEI. CDR3 nucleotides: TGTGCCAGCAGTGCGAGCGCAGATACGCAGTATTTT. Translated, it gives CASSASADTQYF.

The rearrangement uses TRBV7-8 and TRBJ1-1; perhaps TRBD1 as D (5 bases). Germline loops: CDR1 SGHVS, CDR2 FQNEAQ. V was pared by 4 bases and J by 4 bases, with 10 bases between. The CDR3 spans 13 residues. CDR3 in DNA: TGTGCCAGCAGCTCATACGACAGCACTGAAGCTTTCTTT. Protein sequence: CASSSYDSTEAFF.